This paragraph reports one T cell receptor (beta chain). The antigen remains undetermined. The data originate from a study of T cell repertoires in cytomegalovirus infection. The CDR3 is made up of 14 amino acids. Trimming at V came to 2 bases and at J to 4 bases, leaving 6 bases not matched to a gene. CDR1 and CDR2 from the germline V gene are DFQATT and SNEGSKA (reference sequence). Findings and limits, study-wide: Carriers of CMV and the relevant HLA type were discriminated by public TCR beta frequency.

One entry per CDR3 protein results from TCRdb running MiXCR on the reads. The repertoire holds about 830,000 distinct CDR3 sequences, with 32% as singletons. The starting material was cultured CD8+ T cells from PBMCs, obtained from culture after CMV antigen stimulation. The sequence came from a human donor in good health (CMV status not recorded). Some clones in this sample may be carry-over from other donors' samples. This sequence joins TRBV20-1 and TRBJ1-2, with TRBD1 identical over 8 bases. CDR3: CSARNPDRAYGYTF. The CDR3 DNA reads TGCAGTGCTAGAAACCCGGACAGGGCCTATGGCTACACCTTC.